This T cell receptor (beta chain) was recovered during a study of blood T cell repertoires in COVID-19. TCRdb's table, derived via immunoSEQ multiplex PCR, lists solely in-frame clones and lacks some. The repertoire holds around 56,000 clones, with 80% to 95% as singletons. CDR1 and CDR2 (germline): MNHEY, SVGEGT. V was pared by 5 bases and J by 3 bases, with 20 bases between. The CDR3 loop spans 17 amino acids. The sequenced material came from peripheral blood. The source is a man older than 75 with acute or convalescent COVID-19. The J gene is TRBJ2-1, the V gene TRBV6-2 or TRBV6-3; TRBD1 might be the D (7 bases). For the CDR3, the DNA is TGTGCCAGCAGTCTCAGGGGGGCGAGGAGTTACTACAATGAGCAGTTCTTC. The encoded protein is CASSLRGARSYYNEQFF.